One sample yielded the 29 T cell receptor beta chains listed below, sequenced in a study of T cells in Graves' hyperthyroidism and ophthalmopathy. It was RNA transcripts that yielded the amplified TCR beta CDR3 regions. HTBI primers drove first-round RT-PCR of the TCR CDR3. MiXCR, applied by TCRdb to the multiplex PCR reads, yields one record per CDR3 protein. The sample holds about 560,000 distinct CDR3 sequences, around 15% seen once. The sequenced sample was blood. These TCRs come from a woman aged 18 to 35 with Graves' hyperthyroidism.

This clonotype was observed a few times. V usage is TRBV7-8 and J usage is TRBJ1-1; D unresolved. Germline CDR1 and CDR2: SGHVS and FQNEAQ. This CDR3 is built from 16 residues. Trimming removed 6 bases from V and 6 bases from J, with 23 bases in between. The CDR3 here is CASSIKSWMVSAEAFF. The CDR3 bases are TGTGCCAGCAGTATTAAGTCCTGGATGGTTAGCGCTGAAGCTTTCTTT.

Here the CDR3 DNA reads TGCAGCGGAGGGGTAGCGGGCACCGGGGAGCTGTTTTTT. Its protein is CSGGVAGTGELFF. J is TRBJ2-2 and V is TRBV20-1; TRBD2 aligns across 7 bases. The CDR3 has 13 amino acids. Looked up from germline, CDR1 is DFQATT and CDR2 is SNEGSKA (reference sequence).

This clonotype appeared many times. The gene calls are TRBV7-8 and TRBJ1-2, with TRBD1 as a possible D gene (5 bases). Per germline, CDR1 SGHVS and CDR2 FQNEAQ. This CDR3 contains 15 residues. Trimming took 4 bases from V and 7 from J, leaving 19 bases between them. The CDR3 region has the DNA TGTGCCAGCAGCTCCCCAGGGTTGAGAGATAGTGGCTACACCTTC. Its protein product is CASSSPGLRDSGYTF.

This clonotype appeared many times. The CDR3 nucleotides are TGTGCCATCAGTGACAGGGGGTTTTACGAGCAGTACTTC. It yields the protein CAISDRGFYEQYF. The rearrangement uses TRBV10-3 and TRBJ2-7, with TRBD1 matching 7 bases. Trimming took 3 bases from V and 4 from J; bases not matched to a gene: 3. The CDR3 extends over 13 amino acids. CDR1 and CDR2 from the germline V gene are ENHRY and SYGVKD.

This clonotype was observed a handful of times. V is TRBV2 and J is TRBJ2-1; maybe TRBD2 (6 bases). Trimming shortened V by 7 bases and J by 0 bases, and 22 bases separated the two germline ends. The germline V gene has CDR1 SNHLY and CDR2 FYNNEI. The CDR3 has 18 amino acids. CDR3 DNA: TGTGCCAGCACCGTGGACTACCTTCCTACCCGCTCCTACAATGAGCAGTTCTTC. Translation: CASTVDYLPTRSYNEQFF.

This clonotype was detected ten times or more. This rearrangement joins TRBV6-1 to TRBJ2-7, with D perhaps assigned TRBD1 or TRBD2 (5 bases each). The germline V and J ends were trimmed by 6 bases and 5 bases, with 20 bases remaining between them. Germline lookup yields CDR1 MNHNS and CDR2 SASEGT. The CDR3 spans 15 residues. Here the CDR3 DNA reads TGTGCCAGCAGACAACCGGGACCCCGACCGAACGAGCAGTACTTC. The encoded protein is CASRQPGPRPNEQYF.

This clonotype was observed many times. V usage is TRBV3-1 and J usage is TRBJ1-2; D not resolved. V dropped 1 base and J dropped 4 bases, with 7 bases sitting between them. This CDR3 spans 13 amino acids. The germline V gene encodes CDR1 LGHDT and CDR2 YNNKEL (reference sequence). The CDR3 spells CASSQGTVYGYTF. CDR3 sequence (DNA): TGTGCCAGCAGCCAAGGAACAGTCTATGGCTACACCTTC.

This clonotype was counted a few times. The V call is TRBV6-1, the J call TRBJ1-2; no firm D call. From germline, CDR1 is MNHNS and CDR2 SASEGT. This CDR3 comprises 12 residues. V lost 7 bases, J lost 1 base, and 7 bases lay in between. CDR3 in amino acids: CASNEVNYGYTF. The CDR3, as DNA: TGTGCCAGCAACGAAGTTAACTATGGCTACACCTTC.

This clonotype turned up a few times. The chain employs TRBV2 and TRBJ1-2; no clear D gene. Trimming pared 3 bases from V and 8 bases from J, leaving 13 bases between. There are 13 residues in the CDR3. Per the germline V gene, CDR1 is SNHLY and CDR2 is FYNNEI. As DNA, the CDR3 is TGTGCCAGCAGTGAGCTTCAGGCATCCGGCTACACCTTC. It yields the protein CASSELQASGYTF.

This clonotype was seen ten or more times. The V call is TRBV3-1, the J call TRBJ1-2; possible D gene TRBD1, 5 bases. This CDR3 contains 13 residues. Trimming shortened V by 4 bases and J by 4 bases, and 10 bases separated the two germline ends. CDR1 is LGHDT and CDR2 is YNNKEL in the germline V gene (reference sequence). The CDR3 here is CASSPRGSYGYTF. DNA for the CDR3: TGTGCCAGCAGCCCACGGGGGAGCTATGGCTACACCTTC.

This clonotype was recorded at least ten times. J is TRBJ1-2 and V is TRBV7-9; D is ambiguous. This CDR3 contains 14 residues. V lost 5 bases and J 4 bases, leaving 14 bases between the germline ends. The germline V gene encodes CDR1 SEHNR and CDR2 FQNEAQ (reference sequence). The CDR3 is CASSPGNSGYGYTF. The DNA for the CDR3 is TGTGCCAGCAGCCCAGGTAACAGTGGCTATGGCTACACCTTC.

This clonotype has ten or more counts. The chain is built from TRBV29-1 and TRBJ2-4; D not certain. CDR3 length: 15 residues. Germline V gene sequence: CDR1 SQVTM, CDR2 ANQGSEA. Trimming left V 1 base short and J 2 bases short, with 12 bases between. CDR3 DNA: TGCAGCGTTGAAGTACAAGGTGGAACCAAAAACATTCAGTACTTC. Its translation: CSVEVQGGTKNIQYF.

Points on this clonotype: A much larger clonotype is one base distant, so this may be a read error. The CDR3 protein is CSARISTDTEALF. The CDR3 nucleotides are TGCAGTGCTAGAATATCAACAGACACTGAAGCTCTCTTT. The chain links TRBV20-1 to TRBJ1-1, with D unresolved. Germline CDR1 DFQATT, CDR2 SNEGSKA (reference sequence). CDR3 length: 13 residues.

This chain joins TRBV5-1 and TRBJ2-3; TRBD1 aligns across 9 bases. V lost 3 bases, J lost 3 bases, and 5 bases stayed unmatched. Per germline, CDR1 SGHRS and CDR2 YFSETQ. The CDR3 loop spans 15 amino acids. In DNA, the CDR3 is TGCGCCAGCAGCTCTGGACAGGGGAAGACAGATACGCAGTATTTT. Protein product: CASSSGQGKTDTQYF.

This clonotype was recorded many times. This rearrangement joins TRBV11-2 to TRBJ1-4; no clear D. Germline V gene data show CDR1 as SGHAT and CDR2 as FQNNGV. The CDR3 loop spans 14 amino acids. The V end was cut by 0 bases, the J end by 7 bases, with 9 bases between. The CDR3 here is CASSLEGRGEKLFF. In nucleotides, the CDR3 is TGTGCCAGCAGCTTAGAGGGCCGAGGTGAAAAACTGTTTTTT. Full variable domain (missing parts from reference TRBV11-2 and TRBJ1-4): EAGVAQSPRYKIIEKRQSVAFWCNPISGHATLYWYQQILGQGPKLLIQFQNNGVVDDSQLPKDRFSAERLKGVDSTLKIQPAKLEDSAVYLCASSLEGRGEKLFFGSGTQLSVL.

V usage is TRBV29-1 and J usage is TRBJ2-7; D may be TRBD2 (7 bases). The CDR3 is made up of 12 amino acids. Germline CDR1 and CDR2: SQVTM and ANQGSEA. V dropped 7 bases and J dropped 3 bases, with 13 bases sitting between them. CDR3 bases: TGCAGCGCCCGGGGAGGGGGCTACGAGCAGTACTTC. It is translated as CSARGGGYEQYF.

Many counts were recorded for this clonotype. The rearrangement uses TRBV11-3 and TRBJ1-1, with D perhaps matching TRBD1 (6 bases). Deletions cut 2 bases from V and 3 bases from J, with 13 bases between. The CDR3 is made up of 15 amino acids. Germline V lookup: CDR1 SGHNT, CDR2 YENEEA. CDR3 in DNA: TGTGCCAGCAGCTTACGGGGGCGCCGGGACACTGAAGCTTTCTTT. It codes for CASSLRGRRDTEAFF.

This chain joins TRBV3-1 and TRBJ2-7; the D gene could be TRBD1 or TRBD2 (5 bases each). Per germline, CDR1 LGHDT and CDR2 YNNKEL (reference sequence). The CDR3 is 12 amino acids. Between the trimmed V and J ends, which lost 0 bases and 6 bases, there was a span of 6 bases. The CDR3 spells CASSQEGTEQYF. CDR3 sequence (DNA): TGTGCCAGCAGCCAAGAGGGGACCGAGCAGTACTTC.

CDR3 region: CASREGETDPYNEQFF. Written as DNA, the CDR3 is TGTGCCAGCAGGGAAGGGGAGACGGACCCCTACAATGAGCAGTTCTTC. The chain couples TRBV7-9 to TRBJ2-1; D is possibly TRBD1 or TRBD2 (5 bases each). The CDR3 runs 16 residues. CDR1 and CDR2 from the germline V gene are SEHNR and FQNEAQ (reference sequence). Trimming removed 6 bases from V and 2 bases from J, with 17 bases in between.

This chain joins TRBV2 and TRBJ2-7; weak D call: TRBD2 (7 bases). The V gene's germline CDR1 is SNHLY and CDR2 FYNNEI. The ends were cut back, 6 bases at V and 6 bases at J, with 21 bases in the middle. The CDR3 is 15 residues long. The CDR3 bases are TGTGCCAGCAGCCCTGGGGGGGGGCGCTTCGGCGAGCAGTACTTC. Amino acid sequence: CASSPGGGRFGEQYF.

J is TRBJ2-7 and V is TRBV2; D might be TRBD1 (5 bases). Germline CDR1 SNHLY, CDR2 FYNNEI. The CDR3 length is 16 residues. Deletions cut 1 base from V and 4 bases from J, with 17 bases between. CDR3: CASSEGVAGNGYEQYF. For the CDR3, the DNA is TGTGCCAGCAGTGAAGGGGTGGCAGGGAATGGGTACGAGCAGTACTTC.

This clonotype was counted at least ten times. This sequence joins TRBV6-1 and TRBJ2-1; TRBD2 agrees at 15 bases. With V trimmed by 6 bases and J by 7 bases, 10 bases remained unmatched. Germline V gene sequence: CDR1 MNHNS, CDR2 SASEGT. The CDR3 length is 17 residues. This CDR3 is CASRSGTSGRKGNEQFF. The CDR3 bases are TGTGCCAGCAGATCCGGGACTAGCGGGAGGAAAGGAAATGAGCAGTTCTTC.

This clonotype was detected ten times or more. The chain links TRBV12-3 or TRBV12-4 to TRBJ2-1, with 8 bases identical to TRBD1. CDR3 length equals 15 residues. V shed 5 bases, J shed 5 bases, and the junction held 8 bases outside the gene matches. In nucleotides, the CDR3 is TGTGCCAGCAGTGCCGGGACAGGTAGGGACAATGAGCAGTTCTTC. Its translation: CASSAGTGRDNEQFF.

To note about this clonotype: This may be a read error: a much more frequent sequence differs by one nucleotide. The V and J genes are TRBV3-1 and TRBJ1-1; D gene unclear. Trimming cost V 5 bases and J 3 bases, with 13 bases left between them. The CDR3 is made up of 14 amino acids. The germline V gene has CDR1 LGHDT and CDR2 YNNKEL (reference sequence). CDR3 coding DNA: TGTGCCAGCAGCAACGGACTACTGGACACTGAAGCTTTCTTT. Amino acid sequence: CASSNGLLDTEAFF.

For this clonotype: This may come from a read error, since a much larger clone is one base off. The genes are TRBV29-1 and TRBJ1-1; D remains ambiguous. V lost 4 bases and J lost 5, with 11 bases in between. This CDR3 region has 12 residues. In germline, CDR1 is SQVTM, CDR2 ANQGSEA. The CDR3 coding sequence is TGCAGCGTTGCCCGGGGAGGGACTGAAGCTTTCTTT. Residues: CSVARGGTEAFF. The whole variable domain, remainder taken from reference TRBV29-1 and TRBJ1-1, is SAVISQKPSRDICQRGTSLTIQCQVDSQVTMMFWYRQQPGQSLTLIATANQGSEATYESGFVIDKFPISRPNLTFSTLTVSNMSPEDSSIYLCSVARGGTEAFFGQGTRLTVV.

This clonotype has only a few counts. J is TRBJ2-3 and V is TRBV20-1; D could derive from TRBD1 or TRBD2 (5 bases each). The germline gives CDR1 DFQATT, CDR2 SNEGSKA (reference sequence). V was shortened by 3 bases and J by 0 bases, with 10 bases between the two germline ends. The CDR3 covers 14 residues. CDR3 region: CSASQGDSTDTQYF. In nucleotides, the CDR3 is TGCAGTGCTAGCCAAGGGGACAGCACAGATACGCAGTATTTT.

This clonotype came up many times. The rearrangement joins TRBV20-1 to TRBJ1-1, with 10 bases aligning to TRBD1. The trim removed 5 bases at V and 5 bases at J, leaving 5 bases unmatched. The CDR3 has 13 amino acids. Germline values: CDR1 DFQATT, CDR2 SNEGSKA (reference sequence). The CDR3 DNA is TGCAGTGCTCAGGGACAGGGGTGGACTGAAGCTTTCTTT. Encoded protein: CSAQGQGWTEAFF.

This clonotype was found many times. The rearrangement links TRBV24-1 to TRBJ2-1, with 9 bases fitting TRBD2. Per germline, CDR1 KGHDR and CDR2 SFDVKD. This CDR3 contains 14 residues. Trimming removed 9 bases from V and 6 bases from J; junction bases left unmatched: 8. The CDR3 nucleotides read TGTGCCACCCGAGCGGGGGGTAGCGCCAATGAGCAGTTCTTC. As protein: CATRAGGSANEQFF.

This clonotype occurred a few times. V is TRBV6-1 and J is TRBJ1-2; no clear D gene. The CDR3 is made up of 12 amino acids. Germline V gives CDR1 MNHNS, CDR2 SASEGT. Between the trimmed V and J ends, which lost 4 bases and 4 bases, there was a span of 7 bases. This CDR3 reads CASSVGIYGYTF. CDR3 bases: TGTGCCAGCAGTGTCGGAATCTATGGCTACACCTTC.